This is a list of T cell receptor beta chains from one sample in a study of CD8+CD57+ T cells in acquired aplastic anemia. TCRdb re-analysed the reads in MiXCR, keeping a single row per CDR3 protein. This table holds about half a million distinct CDR3 sequences, about a third found once. The specimen was sorted CD4+, CD8+, or CD8+CD57+ T cells (not recorded which) from PBMCs. All receptors come from a human donor with aplastic anemia. Both conserved end residues are part of each CDR3. The D gene is left open where the match is weak. Clone size is given for some rows only: seen once, a few or many times, or a class if the clone is expanded.

V gene	D gene	J gene	clone size	CDR3 DNA	CDR3 protein
TRBV6-1	.	TRBJ2-7	few	TGTGCCAGCCACCAAGGGGGTGGAGAGCAGTACTTC	CASHQGGGEQYF
TRBV5-1	TRBD2	TRBJ2-5	.	TGCGCCAGCAGCTTGGTAGGCCTAGCGGGAGGAGAGATCCAGTACTTC	CASSLVGLAGGEIQYF
TRBV19	.	TRBJ2-1	.	TGTGCCAGTAGAGACATTCGAAGGAACTACAATGAGCAGTTCTTC	CASRDIRRNYNEQFF
TRBV11-2	.	TRBJ2-7	few	TGTGCCAGCAGGTCCCCTGGAGGGACAGAACCATACGAGCAGTACTTC	CASRSPGGTEPYEQYF
TRBV19	TRBD2	TRBJ2-3	few	TGTGCCAGTAGTATCCCCCAGCTAGCGGGAGTCGGGGGCACAGATACGCAGTATTTT	CASSIPQLAGVGGTDTQYF
TRBV7-6	TRBD2	TRBJ2-1	many	TGTGCCAGCAGCCTCGGGGTTGGGGGGGATCAGTTCTTC	CASSLGVGGDQFF
TRBV5-4	.	TRBJ1-2	few	TGTGCCAGCAGCTTGGCCACAGCGGACTATGGCTACACCTTC	CASSLATADYGYTF
TRBV5-1	.	TRBJ1-4	.	TGCGCCAGCAGCTTGTCCGGATCTAGTGAAAAACTGTTTTTT	CASSLSGSSEKLFF
TRBV7-9	.	TRBJ2-7	many	TGTGCCAGCAGCCGAGTATCTAGCTCAGGGCAGTACTTC	CASSRVSSSGQYF
TRBV20-1	.	TRBJ1-1	many	TGCAGTACGAGCAGGGAGGGCTCTGAAGCTTTCTTT	CSTSREGSEAFF
TRBV12-3/TRBV12-4	.	TRBJ1-2	many	TGTGCCAGCAGCCGAAACCACGCCTTCTATGGCTACACCTTC	CASSRNHAFYGYTF
TRBV6-5	.	TRBJ2-7	many	TGTGCCAGCAGTTACTCGTCAGCTCGGGGGCTCAACGAGCAGTACTTC	CASSYSSARGLNEQYF
TRBV9	TRBD1	TRBJ1-3	many	TGTGCCAGCAGCGTAGCTACAGGGGTAACCTCTGGAAACACCATATATTTT	CASSVATGVTSGNTIYF
TRBV28	.	TRBJ2-7	.	TGTGCCAGCAGCCATGACAGCTACGAGCAGTACTTC	CASSHDSYEQYF
TRBV12-3/TRBV12-4	.	TRBJ1-2	many	TGTGCCAGCAGTTTACATAACTATGGCTACACCTTC	CASSLHNYGYTF
TRBV9	.	TRBJ1-1	few	TGTGCCAGCAGCGCTCACCCGGGGGGGAGGGGTGCCACTGAAGCTTTCTTT	CASSAHPGGRGATEAFF
TRBV19	TRBD1	TRBJ1-4	many	TGTGCCAGCGGACAGGTTGATCGAGGTGAAAAACTGTTTTTT	CASGQVDRGEKLFF
TRBV7-6	.	TRBJ2-5	.	TGTGCCAGCAGCCGCGACTCCGGGGGCAACCAAGAGACCCAGTACTTC	CASSRDSGGNQETQYF
TRBV19	TRBD1	TRBJ1-1	.	TGTGCCAGTAAAGGAACAGGGGCGGGGACTGAAGCTTTCTTT	CASKGTGAGTEAFF
TRBV9	TRBD1	TRBJ1-3	.	TGTGCCAGCAGCGTAGTTGACAGGGGGTTTTCCGGAAACACCATATATTTT	CASSVVDRGFSGNTIYF
TRBV6-1	.	TRBJ1-1	many	TGTGCCACCAACACGGTCCGAGACACTGAAGCTTTCTTT	CATNTVRDTEAFF
TRBV28	.	TRBJ2-7	few	TGTGCCAGCAGTGAGCTGGGGGGCGCGGTGCCTCACGAGCAGTACTTC	CASSELGGAVPHEQYF
TRBV15	TRBD1	TRBJ1-6	.	TGTGCCACCACCCCGGGACAGGGAACACCCCTCCACTTT	CATTPGQGTPLHF
TRBV20-1	TRBD2	TRBJ2-2	.	TGCAGTGCTAGAGATACCAGCGGGGGAAACACCGGGGAGCTGTTTTTT	CSARDTSGGNTGELFF
TRBV29-1	.	TRBJ1-1	.	TGCAGCGTTGAATTCGTTGTGAACACTGAAGCTTTCTTT	CSVEFVVNTEAFF
TRBV20-1	.	TRBJ1-2	many	TGCATTGCCAGGGATCAGGGCTACACCTTC	CIARDQGYTF
TRBV7-2	.	TRBJ2-5	.	TGTGCCAGCAGTTTATCTGGGATTAAAGAGACCCAGTACTTC	CASSLSGIKETQYF
TRBV9	.	TRBJ1-3	.	TGTGCCAGCGGCGATTCCCCGGTGGGAAACACCATATATTTT	CASGDSPVGNTIYF
TRBV3-1	.	TRBJ1-3	.	TGTGCCAGTTCAAATATAGCAGGGGACTCTGGAAACACCATATATTTT	CASSNIAGDSGNTIYF
TRBV6-1	TRBD1	TRBJ1-1	.	TGTGCCAGCAGTACCAGGACAGGCCTGAACACTGAAGCTTTCTTT	CASSTRTGLNTEAFF
TRBV9	TRBD2	TRBJ2-1	once	TGTGCCAGCAGCGTAGAAGCGGGAGGGCCAGGGGTGAATGAGCAGTTCTTC	CASSVEAGGPGVNEQFF
TRBV15	TRBD2	TRBJ2-5	.	TGTGCCACCAGCAGAGAGCTAAGCGGGAGGGTCGAGGAGACCCAGTACTTC	CATSRELSGRVEETQYF
TRBV29-1	.	TRBJ1-2	many	TGCAGCGTTGGGTCCCAGAGGCAGTTTATTAACTATGGCTACACCTTC	CSVGSQRQFINYGYTF
TRBV2	.	TRBJ2-5	.	TGTGCCAGCACCAAACAAGAGACCCAGTACTTC	CASTKQETQYF
TRBV24-1	.	TRBJ2-6	.	TGTGCCACCAGTTACCTGTCTTCCGGGGCCAACGTCCTGACTTTC	CATSYLSSGANVLTF
TRBV7-6	TRBD2	TRBJ2-1	.	TGTGCCAGCAGCCTTCTAGCGGGGAACTACAATGAGCAGTTCTTC	CASSLLAGNYNEQFF
TRBV19	.	TRBJ2-2	.	TGTGCCAGTAGAGACGGGGGGCGAACGGGGGAGCTGTTTTTT	CASRDGGRTGELFF